The 2 T cell receptor beta chains presented below share a single source sample, sequenced in a study of blood T cell repertoires in COVID-19 (dated by TCRdb to the early 2020s). The library was built by means of the immunoSEQ multiplex PCR assay. Sourced from immuneACCESS, this table was stored by TCRdb with only in-frame sequences that have V and J called. A share of the clones is absent; for the studies checked, an unresolved V gene accounts for under half, and the remainder has no known explanation. The sample profile shows some 140,000 clones; around 83% of them were found once. Clones ranked in the top ten supply roughly 12% of the sample. Sequenced: peripheral blood. Every receptor here comes from a woman aged 55-70 years with COVID-19, enrolled during active disease.

This rearrangement joins TRBV3-1 (or the pseudogene TRBV3-2) to TRBJ2-5; 12 bases map to TRBD2. Germline assignment: CDR1 LGHDT and CDR2 YNNKEL (reference sequence). This CDR3 has 17 residues. With 6 bases clipped from V and 0 bases from J, the junction kept 8 bases outside the gene matches. The CDR3 loop is CASSWPSGGAYQETQYF. In nucleotides, the CDR3 is TGTGCCAGCAGTTGGCCTAGCGGGGGGGCGTACCAAGAGACCCAGTACTTC.

This clone showed up just once. This chain joins TRBV30 and TRBJ1-1; 7 positions match TRBD1. J gave up 6 bases and V 2 bases, and 18 bases lay outside the gene matches. The CDR3 consists of 17 residues. Germline-derived CDR1 and CDR2 are GTSNPN and SVGIG (reference sequence). CDR3 amino acids: CAWSRPAWDSGLAEAFF. CDR3 sequence (DNA): TGTGCCTGGAGTAGACCGGCCTGGGACAGCGGGTTGGCTGAAGCTTTCTTT.